The 6 T cell receptor beta chains listed next were all sequenced from one sample in a study of cytomegalovirus exposure and HLA in healthy donors. Primers: 60 Vbeta forward and 13 Jbeta reverse. The table came from immunoSEQ multiplex PCR; TCRdb's copy has only in-frame clones and leaves some out. The sample consists of approximately 120,000 clones, more than 65% of them appearing once. The sequencing sample was made of PBMCs. Receptors were obtained from a young man in good health and CMV-seronegative.

This clone was found once. CDR3 in amino acids: CASSSRGQGAGTGELFF. For the CDR3, the DNA is TGTGCCAGCAGCTCCCGGGGACAGGGGGCGGGCACCGGGGAGCTGTTTTTT. The chain recombines TRBV7-8 with TRBJ2-2, with 12 positions matching TRBD1. The V and J ends lost 4 bases and 4 bases, in that order; junction bases with no gene match: 7. CDR3 length: 17 amino acids. The germline V gene encodes CDR1 SGHVS and CDR2 FQNEAQ.

V and J are TRBV11-2 and TRBJ2-7; D is unclear. The CDR3 is 16 residues long. V shed 6 bases and J shed 2 bases, with 20 bases lying between them. In germline, CDR1 is SGHAT, CDR2 FQNNGV. CDR3 in DNA: TGTGCCAGCAGTCCCATTCGCCGCCGCGATGCCTACGAGCAGTACTTC. The encoded protein is CASSPIRRRDAYEQYF.

This chain uses TRBV5-1 with TRBJ2-7, with 7 bases aligning to TRBD1. The germline CDR1 and CDR2 sequences are SGHRS and YFSETQ. The CDR3 consists of 14 residues. With 0 bases clipped from V and 2 bases from J, the junction kept 2 bases outside the gene matches. For the CDR3, the DNA is TGCGCCAGCAGCTTGGTACAGGGGCCCTACGAGCAGTACTTC. Translating it yields CASSLVQGPYEQYF.

The CDR3 region has the DNA TGTGCCAGCAGTGATTCTCCTCTCCTCCACTTT. As protein: CASSDSPLLHF. This chain connects TRBV6-1 to TRBJ1-6; no definite D call. V lost 3 bases to trimming and J lost 15 bases, with 9 bases between them. Germline lookup yields CDR1 MNHNS and CDR2 SASEGT. This CDR3 spans 11 amino acids.

V gene TRBV4-2 combines with J gene TRBJ1-4, with 10 positions matching TRBD1. The CDR3 extends over 15 amino acids. Germline CDR1 and CDR2: LGHNA and YNFKEQ. V gave up 2 bases and J gave up 8 bases; unmatched junction bases: 5. The CDR3 loop reads CASSQPGQGKEKLFF. CDR3 DNA sequence: TGTGCCAGCAGCCAACCGGGACAGGGGAAGGAAAAACTGTTTTTT.

The CDR3: CASSLGGTSGTPYEQYF. The CDR3 nucleotides read TGTGCCAGCAGCTTAGGGGGGACTAGCGGGACTCCCTACGAGCAGTACTTC. The V and J genes are TRBV7-9 and TRBJ2-7, with 13 bases lining up with TRBD2. This CDR3 comprises 17 residues. V lost 1 base to trimming and J lost 2 bases; unmatched junction nucleotides: 5. The germline V gene has CDR1 SEHNR and CDR2 FQNEAQ (reference sequence).